The rows below give T cell receptor beta chains drawn from one sample of a study of T cell repertoires in cytomegalovirus infection. TCRdb ran MiXCR on the reads and lists one entry per CDR3 protein. The sample holds 200,000 to 300,000 distinct CDR3 sequences, approximately 13% seen once. What was sequenced was PBMCs. The source is a human donor in good health (CMV status not recorded). Some clones in this sample may be carry-over from other donors' samples. The conserved cysteine and the conserved F or W are not part of the CDR3 here. The order of the fields is CDR3 protein, D gene, V gene, J gene. A D gene is named only where the DNA matches it firmly.

CDR3aa: ASSPSTDNFGDEQF
d_gene: NA
v_gene: TRBV2
j_gene: TRBJ2-1

CDR3aa: ASSEGFGTTNEKLF
d_gene: NA
v_gene: TRBV2
j_gene: TRBJ1-4

CDR3aa: SVMNTEAF
d_gene: NA
v_gene: TRBV29-1
j_gene: TRBJ1-1

CDR3aa: ASSTGLYQPQH
d_gene: NA
v_gene: TRBV7-9
j_gene: TRBJ1-5

CDR3aa: SASLAGAYEQY
d_gene: TRBD2
v_gene: TRBV20-1
j_gene: TRBJ2-7

CDR3aa: ASSRDRGYGYT
d_gene: TRBD1
v_gene: TRBV19
j_gene: TRBJ1-2

CDR3aa: ASSSAGSSYEQY
d_gene: NA
v_gene: TRBV19
j_gene: TRBJ2-7

CDR3aa: ASSQGTPGLSSYNEQF
d_gene: NA
v_gene: TRBV4-3
j_gene: TRBJ2-1

CDR3aa: ASSRRLAQTNEKLF
d_gene: NA
v_gene: TRBV7-2
j_gene: TRBJ1-4

CDR3aa: ASSLRTGNNYGYT
d_gene: TRBD1
v_gene: TRBV28
j_gene: TRBJ1-2

CDR3aa: ASGSRRQGGTEAF
d_gene: TRBD1
v_gene: TRBV7-9
j_gene: TRBJ1-1

CDR3aa: ASSSSDSRPQH
d_gene: NA
v_gene: TRBV19
j_gene: TRBJ1-5

CDR3aa: ASSPQGTAYGYT
d_gene: TRBD1
v_gene: TRBV18
j_gene: TRBJ1-2

CDR3aa: ACSPGHLDAF
d_gene: NA
v_gene: TRBV5-4
j_gene: TRBJ1-1

CDR3aa: ASSRIIGGETQY
d_gene: NA
v_gene: TRBV19
j_gene: TRBJ2-5

CDR3aa: SGGVGTEAF
d_gene: NA
v_gene: TRBV29-1
j_gene: TRBJ1-1

CDR3aa: ASVGTEPYEQY
d_gene: TRBD1
v_gene: TRBV19
j_gene: TRBJ2-7

CDR3aa: SASLSRGSGTDTQY
d_gene: NA
v_gene: TRBV20-1
j_gene: TRBJ2-3

CDR3aa: ASSLEADQPQH
d_gene: NA
v_gene: TRBV5-1
j_gene: TRBJ1-5

CDR3aa: ASSTTTGGVGEAF
d_gene: TRBD1
v_gene: TRBV7-2
j_gene: TRBJ1-1

CDR3aa: ASSQAPLGIRGDTIY
d_gene: NA
v_gene: TRBV14
j_gene: TRBJ1-3

CDR3aa: ASSQENTAGQPQH
d_gene: NA
v_gene: TRBV4-2
j_gene: TRBJ1-5

CDR3aa: ASSFTGERTDTQY
d_gene: TRBD1
v_gene: TRBV7-2
j_gene: TRBJ2-3

CDR3aa: ASITGMGRTEAF
d_gene: NA
v_gene: TRBV7-2
j_gene: TRBJ1-1

CDR3aa: ASSHLKSYEQY
d_gene: NA
v_gene: TRBV19
j_gene: TRBJ2-7

CDR3aa: ASSARGPNEKLF
d_gene: TRBD1
v_gene: TRBV7-2
j_gene: TRBJ1-4

CDR3aa: ASSSEGGDTGELF
d_gene: NA
v_gene: TRBV6-1
j_gene: TRBJ2-2

CDR3aa: ASKQGAEAF
d_gene: NA
v_gene: TRBV6-2/TRBV6-3
j_gene: TRBJ1-1

CDR3aa: ASSSRDGGEKLF
d_gene: NA
v_gene: TRBV7-3
j_gene: TRBJ1-4

CDR3aa: ASSSPGLGRNEQF
d_gene: NA
v_gene: TRBV7-2
j_gene: TRBJ2-1

CDR3aa: ASSLDRVHTEAF
d_gene: TRBD1
v_gene: TRBV7-2
j_gene: TRBJ1-1

CDR3aa: ASSLGGGATEQF
d_gene: TRBD2
v_gene: TRBV7-3
j_gene: TRBJ2-1

CDR3aa: ASRLTSGAREQY
d_gene: TRBD2
v_gene: TRBV7-2
j_gene: TRBJ2-7

CDR3aa: ASSQPGTGGEQY
d_gene: TRBD1
v_gene: TRBV3-1
j_gene: TRBJ2-7

CDR3aa: ASSLRREAEAF
d_gene: NA
v_gene: TRBV7-9
j_gene: TRBJ1-1

CDR3aa: SVGPSFSSYEQH
d_gene: NA
v_gene: TRBV29-1
j_gene: TRBJ2-7

CDR3aa: ASSVADIYNEQF
d_gene: NA
v_gene: TRBV9
j_gene: TRBJ2-1

CDR3aa: ASSPSRRDEQY
d_gene: NA
v_gene: TRBV19
j_gene: TRBJ2-7

CDR3aa: ATSDSPGTGTYARKHEQF
d_gene: TRBD1
v_gene: TRBV24-1
j_gene: TRBJ2-1

CDR3aa: ASSIGSDQPQH
d_gene: NA
v_gene: TRBV5-1
j_gene: TRBJ1-5

CDR3aa: ASSRSGNSNQPQH
d_gene: NA
v_gene: TRBV7-2
j_gene: TRBJ1-5

CDR3aa: ASSSTGNYGYT
d_gene: NA
v_gene: TRBV7-8
j_gene: TRBJ1-2

CDR3aa: SFGGNQETQY
d_gene: TRBD2
v_gene: TRBV20-1
j_gene: TRBJ2-5